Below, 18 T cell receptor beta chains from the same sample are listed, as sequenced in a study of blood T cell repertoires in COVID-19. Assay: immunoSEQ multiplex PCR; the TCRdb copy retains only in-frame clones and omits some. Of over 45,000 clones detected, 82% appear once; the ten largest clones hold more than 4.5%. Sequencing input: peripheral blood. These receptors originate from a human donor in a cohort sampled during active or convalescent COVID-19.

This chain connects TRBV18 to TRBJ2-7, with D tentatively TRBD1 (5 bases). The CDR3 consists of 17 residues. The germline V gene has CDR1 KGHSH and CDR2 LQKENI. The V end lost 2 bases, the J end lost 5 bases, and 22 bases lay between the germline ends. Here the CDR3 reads CASSPAGYRPSWDEQYF. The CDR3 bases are TGTGCCAGCTCACCAGCAGGGTACAGGCCATCGTGGGACGAGCAGTACTTC.

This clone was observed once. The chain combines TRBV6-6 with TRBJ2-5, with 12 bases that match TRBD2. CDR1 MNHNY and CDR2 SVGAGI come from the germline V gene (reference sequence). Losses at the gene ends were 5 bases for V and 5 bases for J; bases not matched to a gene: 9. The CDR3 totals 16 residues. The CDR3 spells CASSLGLAGHLETQYF. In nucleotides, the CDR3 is TGTGCCAGCAGTCTCGGACTAGCGGGGCATTTGGAGACCCAGTACTTC.

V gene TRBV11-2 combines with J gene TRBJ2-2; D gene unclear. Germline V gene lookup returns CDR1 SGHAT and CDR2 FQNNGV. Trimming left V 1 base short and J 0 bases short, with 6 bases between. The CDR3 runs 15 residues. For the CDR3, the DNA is TGTGCCAGCAGCTTAGGTACGGCGAACACCGGGGAGCTGTTTTTT. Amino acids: CASSLGTANTGELFF.

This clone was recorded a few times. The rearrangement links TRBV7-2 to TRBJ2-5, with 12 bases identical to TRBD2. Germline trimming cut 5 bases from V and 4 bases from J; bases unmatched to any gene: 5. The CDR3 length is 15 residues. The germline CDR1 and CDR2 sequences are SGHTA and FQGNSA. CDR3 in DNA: TGTGCCAGCAGCGAGGGGGGACTAGCGGGAGAGACCCAGTACTTC. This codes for CASSEGGLAGETQYF. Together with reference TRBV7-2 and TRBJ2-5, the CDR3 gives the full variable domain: GAGVSQSPSNKVTEKGKDVELRCDPISGHTALYWYRQSLGQGLEFLIYFQGNSAPDKSGLPSDRFSAERTGGSVSTLTIQRTQQEDSAVYLCASSEGGLAGETQYFGPGTRLLVL.

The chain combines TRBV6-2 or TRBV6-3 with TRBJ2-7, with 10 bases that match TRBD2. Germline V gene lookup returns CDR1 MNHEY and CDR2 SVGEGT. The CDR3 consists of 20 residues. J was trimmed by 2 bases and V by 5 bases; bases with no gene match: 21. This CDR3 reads CASSARGRSASGGSPYEQYF. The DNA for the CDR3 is TGTGCCAGCAGTGCTAGGGGACGTTCCGCTAGCGGGGGATCCCCCTACGAGCAGTACTTC.

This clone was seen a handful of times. The CDR3 here is CASSQGLLGYTF. Here the CDR3 DNA reads TGTGCCAGCAGCCAGGGACTACTAGGCTACACCTTC. The chain joins TRBV3-1 (or the pseudogene TRBV3-2) to TRBJ1-2, with a weak D call TRBD1 (5 bases). V was pared by 3 bases and J by 8 bases, with 10 bases between. In germline, CDR1 is LGHDT, CDR2 YNNKEL (reference sequence). This CDR3 has 12 amino acids.

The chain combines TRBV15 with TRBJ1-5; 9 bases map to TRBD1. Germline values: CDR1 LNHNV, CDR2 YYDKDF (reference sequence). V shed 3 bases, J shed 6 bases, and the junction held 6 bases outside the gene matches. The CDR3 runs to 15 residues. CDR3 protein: CATSRGQGLSQPQHF. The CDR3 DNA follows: TGTGCCACCAGCAGGGGACAGGGTTTGAGTCAGCCCCAGCATTTT.

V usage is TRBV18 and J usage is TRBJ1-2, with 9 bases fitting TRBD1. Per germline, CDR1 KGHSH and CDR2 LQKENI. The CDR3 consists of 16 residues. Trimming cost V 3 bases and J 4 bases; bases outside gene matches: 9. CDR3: CASSPRRPGQGYGYTF. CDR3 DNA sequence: TGTGCCAGCTCACCGCGACGCCCGGGACAGGGCTATGGCTACACCTTC.

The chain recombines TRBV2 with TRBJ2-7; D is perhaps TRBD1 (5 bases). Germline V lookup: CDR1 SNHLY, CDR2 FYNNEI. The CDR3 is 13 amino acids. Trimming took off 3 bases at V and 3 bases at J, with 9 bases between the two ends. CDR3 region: CASSEPRVYEQYF. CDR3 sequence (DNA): TGTGCCAGCAGTGAGCCCAGGGTCTACGAGCAGTACTTC.

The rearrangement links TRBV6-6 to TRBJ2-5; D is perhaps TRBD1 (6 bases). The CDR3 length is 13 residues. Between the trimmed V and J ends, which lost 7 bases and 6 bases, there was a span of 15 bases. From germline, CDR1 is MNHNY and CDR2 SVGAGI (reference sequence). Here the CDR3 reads CASNIRGGQTQYF. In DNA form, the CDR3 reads TGTGCCAGCAACATCAGGGGTGGGCAGACCCAGTACTTC.

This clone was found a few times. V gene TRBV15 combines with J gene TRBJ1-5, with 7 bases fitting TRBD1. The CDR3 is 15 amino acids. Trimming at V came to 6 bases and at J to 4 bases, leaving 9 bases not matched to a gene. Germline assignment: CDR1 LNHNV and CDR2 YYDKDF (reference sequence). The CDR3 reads CATRTGFMRNQPQHF. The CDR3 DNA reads TGTGCCACCAGGACAGGGTTTATGCGGAATCAGCCCCAGCATTTT.

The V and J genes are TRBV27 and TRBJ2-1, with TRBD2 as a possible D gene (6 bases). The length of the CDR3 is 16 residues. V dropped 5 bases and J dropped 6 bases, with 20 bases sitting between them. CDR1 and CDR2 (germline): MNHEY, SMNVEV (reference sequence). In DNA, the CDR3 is TGTGCCAGCAGTCCCCTCCTTGTCAGGAGGGTCAATGAGCAGTTCTTC. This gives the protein CASSPLLVRRVNEQFF.

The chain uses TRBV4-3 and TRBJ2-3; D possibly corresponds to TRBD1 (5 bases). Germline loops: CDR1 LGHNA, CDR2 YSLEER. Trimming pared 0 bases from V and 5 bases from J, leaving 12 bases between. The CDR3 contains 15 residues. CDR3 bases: TGCGCCAGCAGCCAAGACCAAGGGGCGATAGATACGCAGTATTTT. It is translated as CASSQDQGAIDTQYF.

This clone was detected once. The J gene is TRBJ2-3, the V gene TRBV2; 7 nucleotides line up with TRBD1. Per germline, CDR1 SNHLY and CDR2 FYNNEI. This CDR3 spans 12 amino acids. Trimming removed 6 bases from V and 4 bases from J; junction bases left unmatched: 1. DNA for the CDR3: TGTGCCAGCAGCCAGGGGGCAGATACGCAGTATTTT. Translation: CASSQGADTQYF.

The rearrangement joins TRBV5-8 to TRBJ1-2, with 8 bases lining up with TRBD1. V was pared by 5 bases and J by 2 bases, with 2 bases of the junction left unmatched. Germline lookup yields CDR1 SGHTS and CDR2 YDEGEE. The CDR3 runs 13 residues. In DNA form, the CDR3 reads TGTGCCAGCAGTCGACAGGGGAACTATGGCTACACCTTC. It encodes CASSRQGNYGYTF. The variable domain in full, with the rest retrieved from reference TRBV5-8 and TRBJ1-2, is EAGVTQSPTHLIKTRGQQATLRCSPISGHTSVYWYQQALGLGLQFLLWYDEGEERNRGNFPPRFSGRQFPNYSSELNVNALELEDSALYLCASSRQGNYGYTFGSGTRLTVV.

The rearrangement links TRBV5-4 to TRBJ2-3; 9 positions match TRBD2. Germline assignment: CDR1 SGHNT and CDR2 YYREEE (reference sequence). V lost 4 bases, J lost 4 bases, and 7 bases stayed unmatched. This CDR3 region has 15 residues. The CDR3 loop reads CASSPASGDPDTQYF. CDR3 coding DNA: TGTGCCAGCAGCCCCGCTAGCGGGGACCCAGATACGCAGTATTTT. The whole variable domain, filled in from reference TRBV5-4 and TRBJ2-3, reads ETGVTQSPTHLIKTRGQQVTLRCSSQSGHNTVSWYQQALGQGPQFIFQYYREEENGRGNFPPRFSGLQFPNYSSELNVNALELDDSALYLCASSPASGDPDTQYFGPGTRLTVL.

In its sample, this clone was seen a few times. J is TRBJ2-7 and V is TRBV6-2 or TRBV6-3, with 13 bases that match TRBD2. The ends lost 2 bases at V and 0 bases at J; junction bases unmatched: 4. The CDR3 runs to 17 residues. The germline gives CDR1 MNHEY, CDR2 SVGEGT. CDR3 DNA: TGTGCCAGCAGTTACACTAGCGGGGGGGCCAGCTCCTACGAGCAGTACTTC. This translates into CASSYTSGGASSYEQYF.

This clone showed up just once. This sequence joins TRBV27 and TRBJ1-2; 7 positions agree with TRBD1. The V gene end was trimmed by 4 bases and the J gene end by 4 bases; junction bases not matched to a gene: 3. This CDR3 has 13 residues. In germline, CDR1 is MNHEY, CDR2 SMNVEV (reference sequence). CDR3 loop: CASSYRGTYGYTF. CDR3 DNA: TGTGCCAGCAGTTACAGGGGTACCTATGGCTACACCTTC.